The 19 T cell receptor beta chains listed next were all sequenced from one sample in a study of cytomegalovirus exposure and HLA in healthy donors. PCR was performed using 60 Vbeta and 13 Jbeta primers. Using immunoSEQ multiplex PCR, the repertoire was profiled, and TCRdb retains in-frame clones only, with some absent. The sample lists about 130,000 clones; around three quarters were seen once. The sample comprised PBMCs. The receptor set was obtained from a male donor in good health and CMV-seropositive.

CDR3 loop: CASPYAGLAGPPKTDEQFF. CDR3 DNA sequence: TGTGCCAGCCCATATGCGGGGCTAGCGGGACCCCCCAAGACGGATGAGCAGTTCTTC. The J gene is TRBJ2-1, the V gene TRBV9; TRBD2 agrees at 9 bases. V lost 7 bases, J lost 8 bases, and 25 bases stayed unmatched. The CDR3 is 19 amino acids. The germline V gene encodes CDR1 SGDLS and CDR2 YYNGEE.

In this sample, this clone turned up a few times. The rearrangement uses TRBV6-5 and TRBJ2-7; 12 nucleotides align to TRBD1. The CDR3 has 13 amino acids. Per germline, CDR1 MNHEY and CDR2 SVGAGI. Trimming removed 10 bases from V and 2 bases from J; junction bases left unmatched: 3. CDR3 bases: TGTGCCACCCGGGACAGGGGGCCCTACGAGCAGTACTTC. This translates into CATRDRGPYEQYF.

The chain combines TRBV5-1 with TRBJ2-4, with 8 bases lining up with TRBD2. This CDR3 has 16 residues. The V gene end was trimmed by 4 bases and the J gene end by 3 bases; junction bases not matched to a gene: 9. CDR1 and CDR2 from the germline V gene are SGHRS and YFSETQ. CDR3 sequence reads: CASSREGAQGKNIQYF. The CDR3 region has the DNA TGCGCCAGCAGCCGGGAGGGAGCACAAGGCAAAAACATTCAGTACTTC.

The chain carries TRBV18 and TRBJ1-1; 8 bases map to TRBD1. This CDR3 has 17 amino acids. Losses at the gene ends were 1 base for V and 0 bases for J; bases not matched to a gene: 7. The germline gives CDR1 KGHSH, CDR2 LQKENI. In nucleotides, the CDR3 is TGTGCCAGCTCACCACGGGGACAGGCAACCATGAACACTGAAGCTTTCTTT. This translates into CASSPRGQATMNTEAFF.

A single count supports this clone. The chain employs TRBV7-3 and TRBJ2-5, with 13 nucleotides matching TRBD2. Germline V gives CDR1 SGHTA, CDR2 FQGTGA. V shed 5 bases, J shed 5 bases, and the junction held 5 bases outside the gene matches. This CDR3 spans 15 amino acids. The CDR3 spells CASSPGLAGAETQYF. In DNA, the CDR3 is TGTGCCAGCAGCCCTGGACTAGCGGGAGCGGAGACCCAGTACTTC.

The gene calls are TRBV27 and TRBJ1-3, with TRBD1 identical over 8 bases. The CDR3 sequence is 14 residues long. Trimming cost V 4 bases and J 7 bases; bases outside gene matches: 6. In germline, CDR1 is MNHEY, CDR2 SMNVEV (reference sequence). The CDR3 sequence is CASSSRTGRNTIYF. The CDR3 DNA sequence: TGTGCCAGCAGTTCCCGGACAGGGAGGAACACCATATATTTT.

V usage is TRBV6-5 and J usage is TRBJ2-7; D is perhaps TRBD2 (6 bases). The V end was cut by 3 bases, the J end by 6 bases, with 15 bases between. The CDR3 covers 14 residues. CDR1 MNHEY and CDR2 SVGAGI come from the germline V gene. CDR3 sequence: CASSYTLLSGEQYF. The CDR3, as DNA: TGTGCCAGCAGTTATACCCTACTTAGCGGCGAGCAGTACTTC.

This clone was detected ten times or more. V is TRBV6-4 and J is TRBJ2-3; 8 nucleotides match TRBD2. Germline trimming cut 3 bases from V and 1 base from J; bases unmatched to any gene: 0. CDR1 MRHNA and CDR2 SNTAGT come from the germline V gene. The CDR3 totals 14 residues. CDR3 region: CASSEAGGTDTQYF. The CDR3 DNA reads TGTGCCAGCAGTGAAGCGGGGGGCACAGATACGCAGTATTTT.

V gene TRBV28 combines with J gene TRBJ1-6; D might be TRBD1 (6 bases). Germline V gives CDR1 MDHEN, CDR2 SYDVKM. The CDR3 runs 12 residues. The V end was cut by 6 bases, the J end by 10 bases, with 10 bases between. Here the CDR3 DNA reads TGTGCCAGCAGCACGGGGGGCTCACCCCTCCACTTT. Translating it yields CASSTGGSPLHF.

V gene TRBV6-6 combines with J gene TRBJ1-5; TRBD1 matches 9 bases. This CDR3 contains 14 residues. Trimming cost V 7 bases and J 5 bases; bases outside gene matches: 6. CDR1 is MNHNY and CDR2 is SVGAGI in the germline V gene (reference sequence). The CDR3 sequence: CASKGTGRYQPQHF. CDR3 in DNA: TGTGCCAGCAAAGGGACAGGGAGATATCAGCCCCAGCATTTT.

This clone was seen a handful of times. The V and J genes are TRBV6-1 and TRBJ1-2; the match to TRBD1 covers 9 bases. Germline trimming cut 7 bases from V and 5 bases from J; bases unmatched to any gene: 5. The CDR3 loop spans 13 amino acids. Germline CDR1 and CDR2: MNHNS and SASEGT. The CDR3: CASTGQGSYGYTF. The CDR3 nucleotides are TGTGCCAGCACCGGACAGGGGTCTTATGGCTACACCTTC.

CDR3 DNA: TGTGCCAGCAGCGTAGCTACAGGGAGCTCCTACGAGCAGTACTTC. Encoded protein: CASSVATGSSYEQYF. The chain has TRBV9 and TRBJ2-7; D may be TRBD1 (6 bases). The CDR3 spans 15 residues. Germline V lookup: CDR1 SGDLS, CDR2 YYNGEE. Trimming shortened V by 0 bases and J by 0 bases, and 10 bases separated the two germline ends.

CDR3 in DNA: TGTGCCAGCAGTGCAGGACAGGGGAATCAGCCCCAGCATTTT. Residues: CASSAGQGNQPQHF. J is TRBJ1-5 and V is TRBV7-2; TRBD1 matches at 9 bases. CDR1 SGHTA and CDR2 FQGNSA come from the germline V gene. The J segment lost 4 bases and the V segment lost 6 bases, leaving 4 bases of the junction unmatched. The CDR3 has 14 residues.

The J gene is TRBJ2-2, the V gene TRBV28; TRBD1 agrees at 9 bases. Trimming at V came to 7 bases and at J to 4 bases, leaving 10 bases not matched to a gene. CDR1 is MDHEN and CDR2 is SYDVKM in the germline V gene. The length of the CDR3 is 16 residues. Here the CDR3 reads CASTLPGQGGTGELFF. The DNA for the CDR3 is TGTGCCAGCACCCTCCCGGGACAGGGTGGCACCGGGGAGCTGTTTTTT.

The chain combines TRBV18 with TRBJ2-1; TRBD2 matches at 10 bases. With V trimmed by 4 bases and J by 9 bases, 15 bases remained unmatched. The CDR3 runs to 17 residues. Germline CDR1 reads KGHSH; CDR2 reads LQKENI. CDR3 in amino acids: CASSRLLGLASPGEQFF. In DNA, the CDR3 is TGTGCCAGCTCACGTTTACTGGGACTAGCGAGTCCAGGTGAGCAGTTCTTC.

The chain combines TRBV5-1 with TRBJ2-5, with TRBD1 matching 9 bases. The CDR3 sequence is 14 residues long. CDR1 is SGHRS, CDR2 YFSETQ, per germline. V shed 4 bases, J shed 3 bases, and the junction held 4 bases outside the gene matches. This CDR3 reads CASSVTGGEETQYF. Written as DNA, the CDR3 is TGCGCCAGCAGCGTGACAGGGGGAGAAGAGACCCAGTACTTC.

This clone turned up a few times. The chain links TRBV5-4 to TRBJ2-2, with D possibly being TRBD1 (5 bases). The CDR3 sequence is 13 residues long. Germline lookup yields CDR1 SGHNT and CDR2 YYREEE (reference sequence). Trimming took off 4 bases at V and 8 bases at J, with 12 bases between the two ends. The DNA of the CDR3 is TGTGCCAGCAGCGCCAGTCGACAGGGGGAGCTGTTTTTT. Protein product: CASSASRQGELFF.

The chain employs TRBV29-1 and TRBJ1-5; no reliable D call. The CDR3 sequence is 12 residues long. CDR1 is SQVTM, CDR2 ANQGSEA, per germline. V was pared by 5 bases and J by 4 bases, with 9 bases between. CDR3 coding DNA: TGCAGCGTTTCCTCCGGGAATCAGCCCCAGCATTTT. Translating gives CSVSSGNQPQHF.

This clone has more than one count but fewer than ten. The chain links TRBV28 to TRBJ2-7; 10 bases align to TRBD1. From germline, CDR1 is MDHEN and CDR2 SYDVKM. The CDR3 covers 15 residues. Trimming took 6 bases from V and 1 from J; bases not matched to a gene: 6. CDR3 nucleotides: TGTGCCAGCAGCCCCCCGGGACAGGGGTCCTACGAGCAGTACTTC. It translates to CASSPPGQGSYEQYF.